This is a list of T cell receptor beta chains from one sample in a study of T cells after yellow fever vaccination. TCRdb analysed the 5' RACE reads with MiXCR anew, one entry per CDR3 protein. The repertoire holds more than 300,000 distinct CDR3 sequences, with around 10% as singletons. The specimen comprised CD4+ T cells sorted from PBMCs, sampled 45 days after the yellow fever booster vaccination. These receptors came from a man between 18 and 35 years old who received the YFV17D yellow fever vaccine. Each CDR3 is given with its conserved first and last residue. Fields, in order: V gene, J gene, D gene, clone size, CDR3 DNA, CDR3 protein. D genes are given only for firm matches. Where a row states a size, it is once, few, many or the class of an expanded clone; other rows omit it.

TRBV20-1	TRBJ2-6	NA	few	TGCAGTGCTATTTCCTTCTCTGGGGCCAACGTCCTGACTTTC	CSAISFSGANVLTF
TRBV7-7	TRBJ2-3	NA	many	TGTGCCAGCAGCTCAACGACAAGCACAGATACGCAGTATTTT	CASSSTTSTDTQYF
TRBV4-3	TRBJ1-4	NA	NA	TGCGCCAGCCAGAGGGGGGCTAATGAAAAACTGTTTTTT	CASQRGANEKLFF
TRBV20-1	TRBJ2-2	NA	NA	TGCAGTGCTTCTAGGAACCGGAACACCGGGGAGCTGTTTTTT	CSASRNRNTGELFF
TRBV5-1	TRBJ2-1	NA	NA	TGCGCCAGCAGCCCAAGGGACGGTTACAATGAGCAGTTCTTC	CASSPRDGYNEQFF
TRBV7-2	TRBJ1-5	NA	many	TGTGCCAGCAGCCACGGGGGGGAAAGTCAGCCCCAGCATTTT	CASSHGGESQPQHF
TRBV7-8	TRBJ2-7	NA	few	TGTGCCAGCAGCCGCAGACGGGGGTCCGACGAGCAGTACTTC	CASSRRRGSDEQYF
TRBV14	TRBJ1-1	NA	few	TGTGCCAGCAGTTCCCGTGGGGGAACTGAAGAAGCTTTCTTT	CASSSRGGTEEAFF
TRBV29-1	TRBJ2-2	TRBD2	NA	TGCAGCGTGGCACGTAACGAGCGGGGGGGCACCGGGGAGCTGTTTTTT	CSVARNERGGTGELFF
TRBV5-1	TRBJ2-7	TRBD2	few	TGCGCCAGCAGCTGGGGACTAGCGGGGGTGTTTACATACGAGCAGTACTTC	CASSWGLAGVFTYEQYF
TRBV5-6	TRBJ1-2	TRBD1	few	TGTGCCAGCAGCCGGGCCGGGACAGGGGTAGGCTACACCTTC	CASSRAGTGVGYTF
TRBV12-3/TRBV12-4	TRBJ2-5	TRBD1	NA	TGTGCCAGCAGCGGACAGGGTAGTGGGACAGAGACCCAGTACTTC	CASSGQGSGTETQYF
TRBV29-1	TRBJ2-7	TRBD1	few	TGCAGCGCCCGGGACAGGGGCGAGCAGTACTTC	CSARDRGEQYF
TRBV3-1	TRBJ2-7	NA	few	TGTGCCAGCAGCCACCTGGGGCAGTCCTACGAGCAGTACTTC	CASSHLGQSYEQYF
TRBV20-1	TRBJ2-3	NA	few	TGCAGTGCTTTGGCCCCGGGGGTTAGCACAGATACGCAGTATTTT	CSALAPGVSTDTQYF
TRBV29-1	TRBJ2-5	NA	NA	TGCAGCGTTGCGAAGGACGGCGAAGAGACCCAGTACTTC	CSVAKDGEETQYF
TRBV24-1	TRBJ2-3	TRBD2	NA	TGTGCCACCAGCGGGACTAGCATCACAGATACGCAGTATTTT	CATSGTSITDTQYF
TRBV19	TRBJ1-1	NA	NA	TGTGCCAGTAGTGCCAGCGTTCTCATGAACACTGAAGCTTTCTTT	CASSASVLMNTEAFF
TRBV12-3/TRBV12-4	TRBJ2-2	NA	few	TGTGCCAGCAACCCGGGGGCGAACACCGGGGAGCTGTTTTTT	CASNPGANTGELFF
TRBV20-1	TRBJ1-2	NA	NA	TGCAGTGCTAGTGGGGGCAGCAAAGGCTACACCTTC	CSASGGSKGYTF
TRBV29-1	TRBJ2-5	NA	many	TGCAGCGTTGACCTCACCCGGGACCAGGGGGGGGAGACCCAGTACTTC	CSVDLTRDQGGETQYF
TRBV6-6	TRBJ1-1	NA	NA	TGTGCCAGCAGTTACGTGGGGGGCGGCACTGAAGCTTTCTTT	CASSYVGGGTEAFF
TRBV7-8	TRBJ2-3	NA	NA	TGTGCCAGCAGCTTAGCTAATAGAGGGGGCACAGATACGCAGTATTTT	CASSLANRGGTDTQYF
TRBV7-3	TRBJ2-1	TRBD2	NA	TGTGCCATCAGCTCTCACCCTAGCGGGGGGCGGGACAATGAGCAGTTCTTC	CAISSHPSGGRDNEQFF
TRBV15	TRBJ1-5	NA	NA	TGTGCCACCAGCAGAGGTCCGGGAAATCAGCCCCAGCATTTT	CATSRGPGNQPQHF
TRBV25-1	TRBJ2-5	NA	few	TGTGCCAGCAGTGAAGGAGGTTACCTAGGATTC	CASSEGGYLGF
TRBV5-1	TRBJ2-3	TRBD2	NA	TGCGCCAGCAGCTTGGCCGTAGCGGGGGCCGGTACGCAGTATTTT	CASSLAVAGAGTQYF
TRBV5-1	TRBJ2-2	NA	few	TGCGCCAGCAGCTTGGGTCTAGTTGGCGGGGAGCTGTTTTTT	CASSLGLVGGELFF
TRBV4-1	TRBJ2-5	NA	few	TGCGCCAGCAGCCAGCGGGGTGTCGCGGAGACCCAGTACTTC	CASSQRGVAETQYF
TRBV7-2	TRBJ2-5	TRBD2	few	TGTGCCAGCAGCAACCGGCGGGGGGGCGAAGAGACCCAGTACTTC	CASSNRRGGEETQYF
TRBV5-1	TRBJ1-1	NA	few	TGCGCCAGCAGCTTGGTTAGCGGCAGAGAGAACACTGAAGCTTTCTTT	CASSLVSGRENTEAFF
TRBV2	TRBJ2-4	TRBD1	NA	TGTGCCAGCAAGCGGGACAGGGGGCTGGACATTCAGTACTTC	CASKRDRGLDIQYF
TRBV18	TRBJ2-7	TRBD1	NA	TGTGCCAGCTCACCCCCGGGACAGCCCTACGAGCAGTACTTC	CASSPPGQPYEQYF
TRBV15	TRBJ1-6	NA	NA	TGTGCCACCAGCAGCCGGGGTATGGATAATTCACCCCTCCACTTT	CATSSRGMDNSPLHF
TRBV20-1	TRBJ1-1	NA	NA	TGCAGTGCTAGTCTCGGGGGGGACACTGAAGCTTTCTTT	CSASLGGDTEAFF
TRBV5-1	TRBJ2-1	TRBD2	NA	TGCGCCAGCAGCTTCGGGAGTCTAGCGGGGCGGGAATACAATGAGCAGTTCTTC	CASSFGSLAGREYNEQFF
TRBV5-5	TRBJ1-1	NA	NA	TGTGCCAGCAATTATCAGGGAGCGACTGAAGCTTTCTTT	CASNYQGATEAFF
TRBV7-9	TRBJ2-1	NA	few	TGTGCCAGCAGCCACGTCCCCGCCCCCTCCTTCAATGAGCAGTTCTTC	CASSHVPAPSFNEQFF
TRBV7-2	TRBJ2-3	NA	many	TGTGCCAGCAGCTTAAATCGACAAAGCGGTACGCAGTATTTT	CASSLNRQSGTQYF
TRBV5-1	TRBJ1-4	NA	few	TGCGCCAGCGCGGACACGTATAATGAAAAACTGTTTTTT	CASADTYNEKLFF
TRBV3-1	TRBJ2-1	TRBD2	few	TGTGCCAGCAGCCGGGGGATTCGTGCTAGCGGGGCGCCCTCCTACAATGAGCAGTTCTTC	CASSRGIRASGAPSYNEQFF
TRBV12-3/TRBV12-4	TRBJ2-1	TRBD2	few	TGTGCCAGCAGACAGTCCAGCGGGGGGCCTTACAATGAGCAGTTCTTC	CASRQSSGGPYNEQFF
TRBV11-2	TRBJ2-2	NA	many	TGTGCCAGCAGTCCCACCGGGTCTGACACCGGGGAGCTGTTTTTT	CASSPTGSDTGELFF
TRBV7-2	TRBJ2-2	TRBD2	few	TGTGCCAGCAGCAGATTCCGGGGGGGTAACACCGGGGAGCTGTTTTTT	CASSRFRGGNTGELFF
TRBV4-2	TRBJ2-2	TRBD1	few	TGTGCCAGCAGCCAGGGGGGACAGGGTCTACCCGAGGAGCTGTTTTTT	CASSQGGQGLPEELFF
TRBV28	TRBJ1-2	TRBD1	few	TGTGCCAGCGGGGGGGGCAGGGGGAGGAACTATGGCTACACCTTC	CASGGGRGRNYGYTF
TRBV7-9	TRBJ2-5	NA	NA	TGTGCCAGCAGCCAGGAGAGCGAGACCCAGTACTTC	CASSQESETQYF
TRBV5-5	TRBJ2-5	NA	NA	TGTGCCAGCAGCTGGACCCGGTCGAACCAAGAGACCCAGTACTTC	CASSWTRSNQETQYF
TRBV5-1	TRBJ1-1	NA	few	TGCGCCAGCAGCCCCTCGGGAAGGAGCGAGACTGAAGCTTTCTTT	CASSPSGRSETEAFF
TRBV5-1	TRBJ2-5	TRBD2	NA	TGCGCCAGCAGCCCGGCGGGGGTCCGGGAGACCCAGTACTTC	CASSPAGVRETQYF
TRBV5-1	TRBJ2-1	NA	few	TGCGCCAGCAGCTTGGGGTGGCAGAATGAGCAGTTCTTC	CASSLGWQNEQFF
TRBV24-1	TRBJ1-4	NA	many	TGTGCCACCAGCGAGGCGGGGCCTAATGAAAAACTGTTTTTT	CATSEAGPNEKLFF
TRBV28	TRBJ2-1	TRBD1	NA	TGTGCCAGCAGGATACACAGGGGGGATGAGCAGTTCTTC	CASRIHRGDEQFF
TRBV23-1	TRBJ2-7	TRBD2	NA	TGCGCCAGCAGTCAATGGGGGGGGGTCGACGAGCAGTACTTC	CASSQWGGVDEQYF